This is a list of T cell receptor beta chains from one sample in a study of early T cells in non-severe SARS-CoV-2 infection. Each CDR3 protein gets one entry after TCRdb re-called the 5' RACE reads with MiXCR. Here the sample spans 35,000 to 50,000 distinct CDR3 sequences, under 30% being singletons. The material sequenced was whole blood, taken at baseline. The origin of the receptors is an adult who was a healthcare worker with PCR-confirmed SARS-CoV-2 infection or an uninfected control (not recorded which). CDR3s include the opening cysteine and the closing phenylalanine or tryptophan. The D gene is left open where the match is weak. Clone size is shown for a subset of rows, as once, few, many or a class of expanded clone.

- | TRBJ1-2 | once | TRBV12-5 | CASGRVYGYTF | TGTGCTAGTGGCCGGGTTTATGGCTACACCTTC
- | TRBJ2-2 | few | TRBV5-1 | CASKGVQGAGELFF | TGCGCCAGCAAGGGAGTCCAGGGAGCCGGGGAGCTGTTTTTT
TRBD1 | TRBJ1-2 | - | TRBV25-1 | CASSELQGAIYGYTF | TGTGCCAGCAGTGAGCTCCAGGGGGCGATCTATGGCTACACCTTC
TRBD1 | TRBJ2-3 | many | TRBV7-8 | CASGAQGADTQYF | TGTGCCAGCGGCGCGCAGGGGGCAGATACGCAGTATTTT
TRBD1 | TRBJ2-7 | - | TRBV20-1 | CSAGGPTRTGEQYF | TGCAGTGCAGGGGGCCCCACAAGAACCGGCGAGCAGTACTTC
- | TRBJ2-5 | few | TRBV29-1 | CSVTSQVQETQYF | TGCAGCGTGACCTCGCAGGTCCAAGAGACCCAGTACTTC
TRBD1 | TRBJ1-2 | few | TRBV29-1 | CSARTGGGYGYTF | TGCAGCGCCAGGACAGGGGGCGGCTATGGCTACACCTTC
TRBD1 | TRBJ2-1 | - | TRBV27 | CASCPGGADNEQFF | TGTGCCAGCTGCCCAGGGGGCGCGGACAATGAGCAGTTCTTC
- | TRBJ1-3 | - | TRBV5-1 | CASSWGTAGNTIYF | TGCGCCAGCAGCTGGGGGACTGCTGGAAACACCATATATTTT
- | TRBJ2-2 | few | TRBV11-2 | CASSSQGGNTGELFF | TGTGCCAGCAGCTCCCAGGGCGGCAACACCGGGGAGCTGTTTTTT
TRBD2 | TRBJ2-1 | - | TRBV3-1 | CASLTSGGGGEQFF | TGTGCCAGCCTAACTAGCGGGGGGGGAGGAGAGCAGTTCTTC
- | TRBJ1-2 | - | TRBV7-3 | CASSPTEANYGYTF | TGTGCCAGCAGCCCGACGGAAGCTAACTATGGCTACACCTTC
TRBD1 | TRBJ1-1 | - | TRBV12-3/TRBV12-4 | CASSQSFDRGSTEAFF | TGTGCCAGCAGTCAATCCTTTGACAGGGGTAGCACTGAAGCTTTCTTT
- | TRBJ1-1 | few | TRBV4-3 | CASSQGAPNTEAFF | TGCGCCAGCAGCCAAGGGGCACCGAACACTGAAGCTTTCTTT
- | TRBJ1-3 | few | TRBV5-1 | CASSSEPEGNTIYF | TGCGCCAGCAGCTCCGAGCCAGAGGGAAACACCATATATTTT
TRBD2 | TRBJ2-5 | once | TRBV13 | CASSPRTLAGGRETQYF | TGTGCCAGCAGCCCCCGTACGCTAGCGGGGGGGAGAGAGACCCAGTACTTC
- | TRBJ2-3 | few | TRBV4-1 | CASSQDRGSFSTDTQYF | TGCGCCAGCAGCCAAGATAGAGGGTCCTTTAGCACAGATACGCAGTATTTT
- | TRBJ2-5 | - | TRBV7-9 | CASSSGLEQETQYF | TGTGCCAGCAGTTCGGGACTGGAACAAGAGACCCAGTACTTC
TRBD1 | TRBJ2-7 | - | TRBV3-1 | CASSLPGTGGEQYF | TGTGCCAGCAGCCTCCCCGGGACAGGGGGCGAGCAGTACTTC
- | TRBJ1-2 | - | TRBV7-9 | CTSSFGHPANYGYTF | TGTACCAGCAGCTTCGGACACCCAGCTAACTATGGCTACACCTTC
TRBD1 | TRBJ2-7 | many | TRBV7-9 | CASSPPGQLYEQYF | TGTGCCAGCAGCCCTCCGGGACAGCTCTACGAGCAGTACTTC
TRBD2 | TRBJ2-2 | few | TRBV4-1 | CASSYSGGTGELFF | TGCGCCAGCAGCTATTCGGGAGGCACCGGGGAGCTGTTTTTT
- | TRBJ1-1 | - | TRBV7-8 | CASSLVQNTEAFF | TGTGCCAGCAGCTTAGTACAGAACACTGAAGCTTTCTTT
TRBD2 | TRBJ2-1 | - | TRBV10-3 | CAISWTSSYNEQFF | TGTGCCATCAGTTGGACTAGCAGCTACAATGAGCAGTTCTTC
- | TRBJ1-1 | - | TRBV5-5 | CASSLLETEAFF | TGTGCCAGCAGCTTGTTGGAGACTGAAGCTTTCTTT
- | TRBJ2-7 | - | TRBV25-1 | CASSDVGRNEQYF | TGTGCCAGCAGTGACGTCGGCAGGAACGAGCAGTACTTC
TRBD2 | TRBJ2-5 | - | TRBV7-2 | CASSVLGGTQETQYF | TGTGCCAGCAGCGTTTTGGGGGGGACCCAAGAGACCCAGTACTTC
- | TRBJ1-2 | few | TRBV2 | CAGGTPSGGYTF | TGTGCCGGCGGGACACCGAGTGGTGGCTACACCTTC
- | TRBJ2-7 | - | TRBV11-1 | CASSSGRDLYEQYF | TGTGCCAGCAGCTCCGGACGGGACCTCTACGAGCAGTACTTC
TRBD1 | TRBJ2-7 | - | TRBV14 | CASSQAGGLYEQYF | TGTGCCAGCAGCCAAGCAGGGGGTCTATACGAGCAGTACTTC
- | TRBJ1-1 | - | TRBV7-9 | CASSLVPEAFF | TGTGCCAGCAGCTTAGTGCCTGAAGCTTTCTTT
- | TRBJ2-3 | - | TRBV7-9 | CASSARVGGTDTQYF | TGTGCCAGCAGCGCCAGGGTTGGAGGCACAGATACGCAGTATTTT
TRBD1 | TRBJ1-5 | - | TRBV10-3 | CATDTGGNQPQHF | TGTGCCACCGATACAGGGGGCAATCAGCCCCAGCATTTT
- | TRBJ1-1 | many | TRBV7-2 | CASSPEGGGEAFF | TGTGCCAGCAGCCCCGAGGGAGGGGGTGAAGCTTTCTTT
- | TRBJ2-7 | - | TRBV6-1 | CASSEGSHFLYEQYF | TGTGCCAGCAGTGAAGGAAGTCACTTCCTCTACGAGCAGTACTTC
- | TRBJ2-2 | medium-sized | TRBV5-1 | CARQDPNTGELFF | TGCGCCAGACAAGACCCGAACACCGGGGAGCTGTTTTTT
- | TRBJ2-2 | few | TRBV24-1 | CATSDLQVVIGNSGELFF | TGTGCCACCAGTGATTTGCAAGTGGTTATTGGGAACTCCGGGGAGCTGTTTTTT
- | TRBJ1-1 | few | TRBV18 | CASSPRGDDTEAFF | TGTGCCAGCTCACCAAGGGGGGATGACACTGAAGCTTTCTTT
- | TRBJ2-6 | many | TRBV12-3/TRBV12-4 | CASSPGGANVLTF | TGTGCCAGCAGCCCCGGAGGGGCCAACGTCCTGACTTTC
- | TRBJ1-2 | - | TRBV6-5 | CASSSAPDGYTF | TGTGCCAGCAGCTCAGCCCCCGATGGCTACACCTTC
TRBD1 | TRBJ2-5 | few | TRBV19 | CASRRGPQETQYF | TGTGCCAGTAGAAGGGGGCCTCAAGAGACCCAGTACTTC
- | TRBJ2-7 | few | TRBV2 | CASSVGSQTYEQYF | TGTGCCAGCAGCGTCGGGTCTCAAACCTACGAGCAGTACTTC
- | TRBJ1-1 | few | TRBV3-1 | CASSQKYKATEAFF | TGTGCCAGCAGCCAAAAATACAAAGCCACTGAAGCTTTCTTT
TRBD1 | TRBJ1-1 | few | TRBV15 | CATSINRGNTEAFF | TGTGCCACCAGCATCAACAGGGGGAACACTGAAGCTTTCTTT
TRBD2 | TRBJ2-2 | - | TRBV5-1 | CASSLETGTTIGELFF | TGCGCCAGCAGCTTGGAGACCGGGACTACCATAGGGGAGCTGTTTTTT
TRBD1 | TRBJ2-3 | few | TRBV5-1 | CASSSGQVGTDTQYF | TGCGCCAGCAGTTCGGGACAGGTTGGCACAGATACGCAGTATTTT